This T cell receptor beta chain originates from a study of OX40 agonist ivuxolimab in advanced cancers. In its sample, this clone was seen a few times. The antigen remains unidentified. Other DNA sequences in this specimen translate into the identical CDR3. Sequenced by immunoSEQ multiplex PCR; TCRdb stores in-frame clones only, minus some. This sample has about 86,000 clones, with about 91% found just once. V was cut by 3 bases and J by 2 bases, with 2 bases left in between. Germline CDR1 is SGHRS and CDR2 is YFSETQ. The CDR3 covers 11 residues. Study findings and constraints: Clonal expansion in partial responders at 0.1-3.0 mg/kg ranked among the lowest. Antigen specificity of clonally expanded peripheral T cells was not established.

Cycle 7 day 1, cycle 4 day 1, and baseline were the timepoints at which blood was sampled. The chain is built from TRBV5-1 and TRBJ2-5; D ambiguous. The source is an adult with an advanced solid tumor such as melanoma, head and neck, liver or kidney cancer. The sample consisted of CD4+ or CD8+ T cells sorted from blood, taken in a trial of the OX40 agonist ivuxolimab. Written as DNA, the CDR3 is TGCGCCAGCAGCTCTCAAGAGACCCAGTACTTC. As protein: CASSSQETQYF.